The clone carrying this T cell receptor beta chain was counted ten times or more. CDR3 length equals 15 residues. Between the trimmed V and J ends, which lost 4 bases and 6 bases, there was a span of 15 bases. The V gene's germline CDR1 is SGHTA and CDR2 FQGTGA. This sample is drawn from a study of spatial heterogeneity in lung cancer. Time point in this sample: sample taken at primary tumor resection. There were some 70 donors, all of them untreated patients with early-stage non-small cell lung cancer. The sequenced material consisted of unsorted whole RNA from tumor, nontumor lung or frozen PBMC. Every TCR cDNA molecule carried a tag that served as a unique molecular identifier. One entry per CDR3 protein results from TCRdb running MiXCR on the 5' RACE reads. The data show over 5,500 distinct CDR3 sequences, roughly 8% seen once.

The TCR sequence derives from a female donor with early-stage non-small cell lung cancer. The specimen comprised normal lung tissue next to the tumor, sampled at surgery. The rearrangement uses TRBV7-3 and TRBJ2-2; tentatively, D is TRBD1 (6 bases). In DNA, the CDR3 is TGTGCCAGCAGCTCTCTGGGGGCAGAGTCCGGGGAGCTGTTTTTT. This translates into CASSSLGAESGELFF.